This TCR beta chain was recovered during a study of shared clonotypes between healthy human individuals (dated by TCRdb to the early 2020s). A note on the overall study: A couple of women and three men aged 18 to 49 years were included in the cohort. For each donor, CD4 naive and CD4 memory were each given three plates, CD8 naive was given two plates, and CD8 memory was given one plate. The study deeply sequenced blood TCR repertoires of about 5 healthy adults to estimate repertoire size and the extent of clonotype sharing between individuals. To increase sequencing depth and limit assay-specific biases, TCR repertoire library preparation and sequencing were carried out by different laboratories using diverse techniques. Leukapheresis yielded between about 0.9 and 9.5 billion PBMCs per donor.

For this chain, trimming is 8 bases at the V end and 5 bases at the J end, and the number of junction bases without a gene match is 9. Including the terminal cysteine and phenylalanine, the CDR3 comprises 15 residues. Solely the CDR3 DNA is kept, with 45 bases framed from the first base. Based on the germline V gene, the CDR1 and CDR2 sequences are SNHLY and FYNNEI. This clone was detected only once. What antigen it recognizes has not been identified. One base away there is no much larger clone; base qualities are not given. Using the deep immunoSEQ assay, multiplex PCR amplified TCR CDR3 regions from genomic DNA. For each cell subset, the extracted genomic DNA was distributed evenly across all wells of several immunoSEQ 96-well plates, and each plate served as one replicate. Each replicate PCR for sorted subsets received approximately 220 ng genomic DNA, equal to 30,000 or so T cell genomes. Purified libraries were quantified with a Qubit 3.0 fluorometer, sized on a Bioanalyzer 2100, and re-quantified with the KAPA Library Quantification kit. Each immunoSEQ 96-well plate was sequenced on its own single-read 150-cycle Illumina NextSeq 550 flow cell. The study's own analysis went as follows. The immunoSEQ output contained only junctional sequences without quality scores, so filtering could not match that applied to full-length reads. To assign V/J genes and CDR3, sequences were annotated against IMGT germline references using PyIR, a Python wrapper for IgBLAST v1.9. Reads were removed for weak V/J assignments (E-value above 1e-6), missing CDR3, stop codons, out-of-frame junctions, or ambiguous translated residues. V3J clonotypes were defined by identical inferred V gene, J gene, and CDR3 amino acid sequence. To compute the percentage overlap between repertoires, the number of shared unique clonotypes was divided by the size of the smaller repertoire. RTK rarefaction, the Chao1 estimator, and Recon v2.1 estimates of unobserved clonotypes were used to assess repertoire richness. OLGA was used to compute generation probabilities for all TCRbeta clonotypes that the gDNA method yielded from a few donors. What TCRdb holds here is the immuneACCESS table cut down to in-frame rearrangements. Part of the clones is not present; checked against another copy, under half of the missing clones reflect an unresolved V gene, and the others are unexplained. V and J calls plus clone size are reproduced from that table; the DNA served to infer D and trimming. Within this sample are more than 400,000 clones, with around 95% of them counted one time only. The ten biggest clones cover about 0.067% of the sample.

The full study reports these points: Naive subsets generally had larger estimated clonotype richness than memory subsets. Sharing across several donors was observed for around 5% of naive CD4, 3.5% of naive CD8, over 2% of memory CD4, and about 0.38% of memory CD8 clonotypes. Sampling was limited to blood, and TCR repertoires in tissue likely differ from TCR repertoires in blood. Rarefaction of sorted-subset datasets indicated incomplete sequencing despite the large sequencing depth. Compared with non-shared clonotypes, the clonotypes found in all four sorted-subset donors had higher generation probabilities. The genetic and exposure-history diversity represented was limited by the small number of donors. Pairwise subsampling indicated that sequencing depth was expected to affect the degree of clonotype sharing among donors.

Healthy HIV-negative adults with no recently reported acute infections or vaccinations were included as donors. Only Caucasian adults living in Nashville, Tennessee, USA were represented among the donors. Magnetic negative selection was used to enrich CD4+ T cells, after which naive cells were positively selected on CD45RA and the negative fraction became the memory subset. Blood was collected by leukapheresis, and PBMCs were isolated by Ficoll-Histopaque density gradient centrifugation and then cryopreserved in liquid nitrogen vapor phase. Analytical flow cytometry was used to check the purity and quantity of each magnetically sorted T cell population. Genomic DNA was isolated from every sorted fraction and measured by UV absorbance on a Nanodrop 2000c.

The sequenced sample was naive CD4+ T cells sorted from blood. Read against the paper, the sample's cell subset or site label means: CD45RA+ positively selected. The clonotype originates from a woman in her 30s in good health. The chain is encoded by TRBV2 joined to TRBJ2-2; the junction holds 9 bases that match TRBD1. At the DNA level, the sequence is TGTGCCAGCGTACCCGGACAGGGGCGGACCGGGGAGCTGTTTTTT. This encodes CASVPGQGRTGELFF.